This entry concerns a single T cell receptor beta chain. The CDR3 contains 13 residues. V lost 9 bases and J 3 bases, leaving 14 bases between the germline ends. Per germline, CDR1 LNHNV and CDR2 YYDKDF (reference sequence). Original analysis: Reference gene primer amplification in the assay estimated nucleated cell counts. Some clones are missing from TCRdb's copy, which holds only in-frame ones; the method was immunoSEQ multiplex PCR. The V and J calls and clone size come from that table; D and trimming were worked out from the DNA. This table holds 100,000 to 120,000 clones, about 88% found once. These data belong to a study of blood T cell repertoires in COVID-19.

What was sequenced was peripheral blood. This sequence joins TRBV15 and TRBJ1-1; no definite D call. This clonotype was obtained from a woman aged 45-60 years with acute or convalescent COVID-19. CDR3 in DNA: TGTGCCACTAGCCGCCTAGTGGACACTGAAGCTTTCTTT. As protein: CATSRLVDTEAFF.